Listed below are T cell receptor beta chains from one sample, sequenced in a study of technical replicates of blood from four donors. Some clones are missing from TCRdb's copy, which holds only in-frame ones; the method was immunoSEQ multiplex PCR. The sample includes 60,000 to 95,000 clones, roughly 89% of them seen just once. Sequencing input: T cells isolated from PBMCs. These receptors were collected from a human donor in good health. Some clones in this sample may be carry-over from other donors' samples. Both conserved end residues are part of each CDR3. Fields, in order: clone size, J gene, V gene, D gene, CDR3 DNA, CDR3 protein. The D gene is left open where the match is weak. Some rows have no size entry. The others give once, few or many, or a class for an expanded clone.

clone size: medium-sized; J gene: TRBJ2-5; V gene: TRBV7-2; D gene: TRBD2; CDR3 DNA: TGTGCCAGCAGTCGGAGCGGGGGGGCCGGGAAGACCCAGTACTTC; CDR3 protein: CASSRSGGAGKTQYF
clone size: -; J gene: TRBJ2-3; V gene: TRBV5-1; D gene: -; CDR3 DNA: TGCGCCTCGAAAGGGGGGGTGACTAGCACAGATACGCAGTATTTT; CDR3 protein: CASKGGVTSTDTQYF
clone size: once; J gene: TRBJ1-4; V gene: TRBV6-1; D gene: TRBD1; CDR3 DNA: TGTGCCAGCAGTGAAGAGACCGGGACAGCAAATGAAAAACTGTTTTTT; CDR3 protein: CASSEETGTANEKLFF
clone size: -; J gene: TRBJ2-3; V gene: TRBV28; D gene: -; CDR3 DNA: TGTGCCAGGAACAGTTGCACAGATACGCAGTATTTT; CDR3 protein: CARNSCTDTQYF
clone size: -; J gene: TRBJ2-1; V gene: TRBV5-1; D gene: -; CDR3 DNA: TGCGCCAGCAGCTTGTGGGCCGACCGACACAACTACAATGAGCAGTTCTTC; CDR3 protein: CASSLWADRHNYNEQFF
clone size: -; J gene: TRBJ2-5; V gene: TRBV6-6; D gene: TRBD2; CDR3 DNA: TGTGCCAGCAGTCTCACCCTAGCGGGGGGGGAGACCCAGTACTTC; CDR3 protein: CASSLTLAGGETQYF
clone size: -; J gene: TRBJ2-7; V gene: TRBV5-1; D gene: TRBD2; CDR3 DNA: TGCGCCAGCAGCTTGGGACTAGCGGGGGTCGAGCAGTACTTC; CDR3 protein: CASSLGLAGVEQYF
clone size: -; J gene: TRBJ2-7; V gene: TRBV19; D gene: -; CDR3 DNA: TGTGCCAGTAGCTCCTCACAGGGCGCCTCCTACGAGCAGTACTTC; CDR3 protein: CASSSSQGASYEQYF
clone size: -; J gene: TRBJ2-2; V gene: TRBV10-3; D gene: -; CDR3 DNA: TGTGCCATCAGACCTTCCCTCCTACTGTCCGGGGAGCTGTTTTTT; CDR3 protein: CAIRPSLLLSGELFF
clone size: -; J gene: TRBJ1-1; V gene: TRBV4-1; D gene: -; CDR3 DNA: TGCGCCAGCAGATTAATCGGGTCCACTGAAGCTTTCTTT; CDR3 protein: CASRLIGSTEAFF
clone size: -; J gene: TRBJ2-3; V gene: TRBV19; D gene: -; CDR3 DNA: TGTGCCAGTAGTATCCCGGGTGTCACAGATACGCAGTATTTT; CDR3 protein: CASSIPGVTDTQYF
clone size: -; J gene: TRBJ1-5; V gene: TRBV2; D gene: -; CDR3 DNA: TGTGCCAGCAGTGGAACAGGGAATCAGCCCCAGCATTTT; CDR3 protein: CASSGTGNQPQHF
clone size: -; J gene: TRBJ2-2; V gene: TRBV7-2; D gene: TRBD1; CDR3 DNA: TGTGCCAGCAGCGCCCGACTACAGGGGACCGGGGAGCTGTTTTTT; CDR3 protein: CASSARLQGTGELFF
clone size: -; J gene: TRBJ2-1; V gene: TRBV11-2; D gene: -; CDR3 DNA: TGTGCCAGCAGCTTATCGGGAATTGCGGTCAATGAGCAGTTCTTC; CDR3 protein: CASSLSGIAVNEQFF
clone size: -; J gene: TRBJ1-5; V gene: TRBV2; D gene: -; CDR3 DNA: TGTGCCAGCAGTGAACAAAGGGGGTCAAATCAGCCCCAGCATTTT; CDR3 protein: CASSEQRGSNQPQHF
clone size: -; J gene: TRBJ2-4; V gene: TRBV27; D gene: -; CDR3 DNA: TGTGCCAGCAGTTCCTCGACTCACATTCAGTACTTC; CDR3 protein: CASSSSTHIQYF
clone size: once; J gene: TRBJ1-5; V gene: TRBV7-2; D gene: -; CDR3 DNA: TGTGCCAGCAGCTTAAATCCAGGGGTTCAGCCCCAGCATTTT; CDR3 protein: CASSLNPGVQPQHF
clone size: -; J gene: TRBJ2-4; V gene: TRBV19; D gene: TRBD1; CDR3 DNA: TGTGCCAGTAGTGCCGGAGTGAGCGGGACAGGGGTCGGCATTCAGTACTTC; CDR3 protein: CASSAGVSGTGVGIQYF
clone size: -; J gene: TRBJ1-2; V gene: TRBV5-5; D gene: TRBD1; CDR3 DNA: TGTGCCAGCAGCGGGAACAGGGGTGGCTACACCTTC; CDR3 protein: CASSGNRGGYTF
clone size: -; J gene: TRBJ2-7; V gene: TRBV6-1; D gene: TRBD1; CDR3 DNA: TGTGCCAGCAGTCAGGGGACAGGGGGCTACGAGCAGTACTTC; CDR3 protein: CASSQGTGGYEQYF
clone size: -; J gene: TRBJ1-1; V gene: TRBV7-9; D gene: -; CDR3 DNA: TGTGCCAGCAGCTTAGAAGCCAGGGACACTGAAGCTTTCTTT; CDR3 protein: CASSLEARDTEAFF
clone size: -; J gene: TRBJ2-7; V gene: TRBV28; D gene: -; CDR3 DNA: TGTGCCAGCACGAACGGGGGAAGTATATCTCAGAGCTCCTACGAGCAGTACTTC; CDR3 protein: CASTNGGSISQSSYEQYF
clone size: -; J gene: TRBJ2-2; V gene: TRBV21-1; D gene: -; CDR3 DNA: TGTGCCAGCTCCGCCGATTCCAATTTCCCTAGCGGGAAAAACACCGGGGAGCTGTTTTTT; CDR3 protein: CASSADSNFPSGKNTGELFF
clone size: -; J gene: TRBJ2-3; V gene: TRBV5-4; D gene: TRBD2; CDR3 DNA: TGTGCCAGCAGCCTGGGACTAGCGGGAGCCGCAGATACGCAGTATTTT; CDR3 protein: CASSLGLAGAADTQYF
clone size: -; J gene: TRBJ2-3; V gene: TRBV28; D gene: -; CDR3 DNA: TGTGCCAGCAGTTTCGATGGGGTAGAGGACTCCGAGACCTTTCATAGCACAGATACGCAGTATTTT; CDR3 protein: CASSFDGVEDSETFHSTDTQYF
clone size: -; J gene: TRBJ1-2; V gene: TRBV5-1; D gene: TRBD1; CDR3 DNA: TGCGCCAGCAGCTCCGGGACAGGTGATATTAGGGGAGGCTACACCTTC; CDR3 protein: CASSSGTGDIRGGYTF
clone size: -; J gene: TRBJ2-1; V gene: TRBV28; D gene: -; CDR3 DNA: TGTGCCGGCAGTTTAGGTCTCCGGGGCTCCTACAATGAGCAGTTCTTC; CDR3 protein: CAGSLGLRGSYNEQFF
clone size: -; J gene: TRBJ2-2; V gene: TRBV28; D gene: TRBD1; CDR3 DNA: TGTGCCAGCAGGGTGGACAGGGTAAACACCGGGGAGCTGTTTTTT; CDR3 protein: CASRVDRVNTGELFF
clone size: -; J gene: TRBJ2-2; V gene: TRBV30; D gene: TRBD2; CDR3 DNA: TGTGCCTGGAGTGCTCAGCGGGGGGGTTACACCGGGGAGCTGTTTTTT; CDR3 protein: CAWSAQRGGYTGELFF
clone size: once; J gene: TRBJ2-3; V gene: TRBV7-9; D gene: TRBD1; CDR3 DNA: TGTGCCAGCAGCAAACGACAGGGTACAGATACGCAGTATTTT; CDR3 protein: CASSKRQGTDTQYF
clone size: -; J gene: TRBJ1-2; V gene: TRBV28; D gene: -; CDR3 DNA: TGTGCCCACAAGGAGGGCCTTTCAGCTAACTATGGCTACACCTTC; CDR3 protein: CAHKEGLSANYGYTF
clone size: -; J gene: TRBJ2-3; V gene: TRBV7-9; D gene: -; CDR3 DNA: TGTGCCAGCAGCTCCTTGAATGGCGGGGCTCCCCGAGCGCAGTATTTT; CDR3 protein: CASSSLNGGAPRAQYF
clone size: -; J gene: TRBJ1-1; V gene: TRBV11-2; D gene: TRBD1; CDR3 DNA: TGTGCCAGCACCCGACAGGGTAACACTGAAGCTTTCTTT; CDR3 protein: CASTRQGNTEAFF
clone size: -; J gene: TRBJ2-1; V gene: TRBV6-5; D gene: -; CDR3 DNA: TGTGCCAGCAGTTCGGACAATGAGCAGTTCTTC; CDR3 protein: CASSSDNEQFF
clone size: -; J gene: TRBJ1-2; V gene: TRBV19; D gene: -; CDR3 DNA: TGTGCCTCCGGAGGCGGGAACTATGGCTACACCTTC; CDR3 protein: CASGGGNYGYTF
clone size: -; J gene: TRBJ2-7; V gene: TRBV28; D gene: TRBD2; CDR3 DNA: TGTGCCAGCACCTCCCCCGGTGAAGCGGGAGTTTACGAGCAGTACTTC; CDR3 protein: CASTSPGEAGVYEQYF
clone size: once; J gene: TRBJ2-5; V gene: TRBV5-1; D gene: -; CDR3 DNA: TGCGCCAGCAGCTTGACAGGGGGGGACCAAGAGACCCAGTACTTC; CDR3 protein: CASSLTGGDQETQYF
clone size: -; J gene: TRBJ2-3; V gene: TRBV6-1; D gene: -; CDR3 DNA: TGTGCCAGCGGGCGCACAGATACGCAGTATTTT; CDR3 protein: CASGRTDTQYF
clone size: -; J gene: TRBJ1-1; V gene: TRBV7-8; D gene: -; CDR3 DNA: TGTGCCAGCAGCCCTGGACAGACGAACACTGAAGCTTTCTTT; CDR3 protein: CASSPGQTNTEAFF
clone size: -; J gene: TRBJ1-1; V gene: TRBV7-7; D gene: -; CDR3 DNA: TGTGCTAGCAGCTTAAATTCAAACACTGAAGCTTTCTTT; CDR3 protein: CASSLNSNTEAFF
clone size: -; J gene: TRBJ2-7; V gene: TRBV5-1; D gene: -; CDR3 DNA: TGCGCCAGCAGCCTCGGTTCTCCGGCCAGGGGAAACGCCTACGAGCAGTACTTC; CDR3 protein: CASSLGSPARGNAYEQYF
clone size: -; J gene: TRBJ1-2; V gene: TRBV2; D gene: -; CDR3 DNA: TGTGCCAGCAGTTCGGACGGGGGCTATGGCTACACCTTC; CDR3 protein: CASSSDGGYGYTF
clone size: -; J gene: TRBJ2-7; V gene: TRBV19; D gene: -; CDR3 DNA: TGTGCCAGTAGTATACGGGTGGGCTCCTACGAGCAGTACTTC; CDR3 protein: CASSIRVGSYEQYF
clone size: -; J gene: TRBJ1-1; V gene: TRBV11-3; D gene: TRBD1; CDR3 DNA: TGTGCCAGCAGCTCCGCAAAGTGGGGACAGGAGAACACTGAAGCTTTCTTT; CDR3 protein: CASSSAKWGQENTEAFF
clone size: -; J gene: TRBJ2-1; V gene: TRBV2; D gene: TRBD2; CDR3 DNA: TGTGCCAGCAGTGTAGGCGGGAGCACCTACAATGAGCAGTTCTTC; CDR3 protein: CASSVGGSTYNEQFF
clone size: -; J gene: TRBJ1-1; V gene: TRBV4-1; D gene: TRBD1; CDR3 DNA: TGCGCCAGCAGCCAAGATGAGGGACAGGGGGTGAAAACTGAAGCTTTCTTT; CDR3 protein: CASSQDEGQGVKTEAFF
clone size: -; J gene: TRBJ1-1; V gene: TRBV5-6; D gene: -; CDR3 DNA: TGTGCCAGCAGCTTGCTGGCAGGGAACACTGAAGCTTTCTTT; CDR3 protein: CASSLLAGNTEAFF
clone size: -; J gene: TRBJ2-3; V gene: TRBV7-6; D gene: TRBD1; CDR3 DNA: TGTGCCAGCAGCCCAAGAGGGGGCCTAAGCACAGATACGCAGTATTTT; CDR3 protein: CASSPRGGLSTDTQYF
clone size: -; J gene: TRBJ2-1; V gene: TRBV5-1; D gene: -; CDR3 DNA: TGCGCCAGCAGCCCGACTGACAGCTACAATGAGCAGTTCTTC; CDR3 protein: CASSPTDSYNEQFF
clone size: -; J gene: TRBJ1-2; V gene: TRBV18; D gene: -; CDR3 DNA: TGTGCCAGCTCACCAACCAGGGAAGGGGGCTATGGCTACACCTTC; CDR3 protein: CASSPTREGGYGYTF
clone size: -; J gene: TRBJ2-5; V gene: TRBV18; D gene: -; CDR3 DNA: TGTGCCAGCTCTATGTGTCGACGGTGGGGCCCAGAAGGGGCCCAGTACTTC; CDR3 protein: CASSMCRRWGPEGAQYF
clone size: -; J gene: TRBJ2-1; V gene: TRBV5-6; D gene: -; CDR3 DNA: TGTGCCAGCAGCTTGGCGGACAACGTGCAGTTCTTC; CDR3 protein: CASSLADNVQFF
clone size: -; J gene: TRBJ1-1; V gene: TRBV28; D gene: TRBD1; CDR3 DNA: TGTGCCAGCAGTGCCCAGACAGGGGCCACTGAAGCTTTCTTT; CDR3 protein: CASSAQTGATEAFF
clone size: once; J gene: TRBJ2-2; V gene: TRBV5-1; D gene: TRBD2; CDR3 DNA: TGCGCCAGCATGGGTTGGACTAGCGGGAGAACTGACGGGGAGCTGTTTTTT; CDR3 protein: CASMGWTSGRTDGELFF
clone size: -; J gene: TRBJ1-5; V gene: TRBV27; D gene: -; CDR3 DNA: TGTGCCAGCAGTTCGCGGGGGTATAGCAATCAGCCCCAGCATTTT; CDR3 protein: CASSSRGYSNQPQHF
clone size: -; J gene: TRBJ2-5; V gene: TRBV5-1; D gene: -; CDR3 DNA: TGCGCCAGCAGCTTGGCCGGAGGGTCGGAGACCCAGTACTTC; CDR3 protein: CASSLAGGSETQYF
clone size: -; J gene: TRBJ1-5; V gene: TRBV7-2; D gene: -; CDR3 DNA: TGTGCCAGCAGCTTAGCGCGCAGCAATCAGCCCCAGCATTTT; CDR3 protein: CASSLARSNQPQHF
clone size: -; J gene: TRBJ2-3; V gene: TRBV9; D gene: TRBD2; CDR3 DNA: TGTGCCAGCAGCGGGACTACGGGGGGGCTCACAGATACGCAGTATTTT; CDR3 protein: CASSGTTGGLTDTQYF
clone size: -; J gene: TRBJ1-1; V gene: TRBV20-1; D gene: TRBD1; CDR3 DNA: TGCAGTGCCTCGGACAGGGAATTAGCTTTCTTT; CDR3 protein: CSASDRELAFF